Here is one T cell receptor beta chain with its context. Its antigen remains unknown. Per germline, CDR1 MNHEY and CDR2 SVGAGI. The V gene end was trimmed by 5 bases and the J gene end by 7 bases; junction bases not matched to a gene: 8. CDR3 length equals 14 residues. The data were taken from a study of T cell responses to AZD1222 COVID-19 vaccine. Whole-study findings and limits: Spike-spanning, vaccine-associated CD4 TCRs were dominant at 160-218 and 743-854. It was only after the peak T cell response that any repertoires were sampled. Only a handful of individuals given AZD1222 were seropositive at baseline. Clonal diversity was possibly underestimated, and white British individuals and females predominated among donors.

Data came from immunoSEQ multiplex PCR; TCRdb stores just in-frame clones and leaves some out. The repertoire holds 75,000 or so clones, more than 85% seen once, with around 30% in the top ten. The material was peripheral blood, obtained 28 days after the second AZD1222 dose. The clonotype was recovered from an adult who received the AZD1222 COVID-19 vaccine. The V gene is TRBV6-5, the J gene TRBJ2-1; the match to TRBD2 covers 7 bases. The CDR3 sequence is CASSRALGGNEQFF. Here the CDR3 DNA reads TGTGCCAGCAGTCGCGCCCTGGGAGGGAATGAGCAGTTCTTC.